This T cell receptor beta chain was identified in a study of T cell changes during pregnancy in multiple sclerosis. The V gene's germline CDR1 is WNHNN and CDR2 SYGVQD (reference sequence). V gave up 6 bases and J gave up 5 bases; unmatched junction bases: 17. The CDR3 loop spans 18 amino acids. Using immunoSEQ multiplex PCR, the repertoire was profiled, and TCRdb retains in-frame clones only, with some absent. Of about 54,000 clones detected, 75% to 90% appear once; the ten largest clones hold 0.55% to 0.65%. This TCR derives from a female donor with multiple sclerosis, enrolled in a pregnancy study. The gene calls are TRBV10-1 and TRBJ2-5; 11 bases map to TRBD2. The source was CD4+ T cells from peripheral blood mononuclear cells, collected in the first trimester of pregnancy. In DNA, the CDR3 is TGCGCCAGCAGGCCGGGACTAGCGGAATTTTCGGGGGGGGAGACCCAGTACTTC. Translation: CASRPGLAEFSGGETQYF.